Detailed here is one T cell receptor (beta chain). This clonotype occurred many times. It has no known antigen specificity. Base-call qualities are not available, and no considerably larger clone is one nucleotide away. The data stem from a study of spatial heterogeneity in lung cancer (dated by TCRdb to about 2019). Concerning the study at large: Beta-chain transcripts were consistently detected in greater numbers than alpha-chain transcripts, which likely reflects a higher abundance of beta-chain transcripts. At surgery, about 210 tumor regions, around 65 matched nontumor lung samples and 45 to 60 PBMC samples were TCR-sequenced for both alpha and beta chains. Nonsynonymous mutation counts, determined by whole-exome sequencing of tumor tissue, were related to TCR repertoire features. In the raw uncorrected reads, each unique combination of TCR and UMI appeared more than ten times on average. The study quantitatively compared TCR alpha and beta repertoires across multiple tumor regions, matched nontumor lung and blood in non-small cell lung cancer. In tumor regions, TCR transcript counts showed a strong correlation with a T cell transcriptional module score from matched bulk RNA-seq.

The library was produced with 5' RACE. TCRdb names NextSeq 500 as the instrument used. The TCR library protocol attached a unique molecular identifier to each TCR cDNA molecule to allow correction of PCR and sequencing errors. The source study handled its data this way. TCR identification, UMI-based error correction and CDR3 extraction were all carried out with Decombinator tools. TCRs above a frequency of 2 per 1,000, corresponding to the top 1% of the tumor frequency distribution, were defined as expanded. Expanded tumor TCRs were classed as regional if statistically deemed absent (corrected P<0.05) from at least one tumor region, otherwise ubiquitous. Renyi diversity was calculated using the R vegan package after each repertoire was subsampled 100 times to 5,000 TCRs. To build CDR3 similarity networks, amino acid triplet string-kernel similarity was used, and CDR3s were connected when their pairwise similarity was above 0.82. Using fastp at Q25 and MiXCR, TCRdb reprocessed the public reads and kept productive beta chains. Records with the same CDR3 protein are collapsed into one entry carrying the most frequent genes and DNA. Here the V and J calls rest on TCRdb's processing, not on the authors' analysis. Recorded for this sample are about 100,000 distinct CDR3 sequences; around 4.3% of them occurred a single time. The ten biggest clones cover around 20% of the sample.

Beyond this particular receptor, the publication reports: TCR-seq coverage of tumor T cells was estimated to be only roughly 7.3% for alpha chains and 11% to 15% for beta chains. The count of ubiquitous expanded TCRs correlated with the count of ubiquitous nonsynonymous mutations, and the count of regional expanded TCRs correlated with the count of regional nonsynonymous mutations. A correlation was observed between the number of expanded intratumoral alpha and beta TCRs and the tumor nonsynonymous mutation count. Additional single-cell paired TCR alpha and beta sequencing was considered necessary to confirm, at a functional level, the hypothesis that regional TCRs recognize regional mutations.

The time point label of this sample denotes: sample taken at primary tumor resection. Samples were obtained from approximately 76 patients with early-stage, untreated non-small cell lung cancer from the lung TRACERx cohort. For TCR sequencing, whole RNA was extracted from tumor and nontumor lung tissue, or from cryopreserved PBMC samples, and no cell sorting was done. A patient was chosen for TCR sequencing only when enough RNA was available from at least two tumor regions. A lung pathologist reviewed the tumor and adjacent nontumor lung specimens before the specimens were selected. According to the germline V gene, CDR1 reads MNHEY and CDR2 reads SVGAGI. V and J are truncated by 6 bases and 8 bases respectively, leaving an intervening sequence of 19 bases. The CDR3 sequence holds 14 residues, the cysteine and phenylalanine included. Solely the CDR3 DNA is kept, with 42 bases framed from the first base.

This receptor chain uses TRBV6-5 and TRBJ1-2, and the D gene may be TRBD1, 6 bases matching. Sample: lung tumor tissue, taken at surgery. The receptor comes from a male donor with early-stage non-small cell lung cancer. The DNA sequence is given as TGTGCCAGCAGCTCCCTTCAGGGGCACCTCGGCTACACCTTC. This gives the protein CASSSLQGHLGYTF.